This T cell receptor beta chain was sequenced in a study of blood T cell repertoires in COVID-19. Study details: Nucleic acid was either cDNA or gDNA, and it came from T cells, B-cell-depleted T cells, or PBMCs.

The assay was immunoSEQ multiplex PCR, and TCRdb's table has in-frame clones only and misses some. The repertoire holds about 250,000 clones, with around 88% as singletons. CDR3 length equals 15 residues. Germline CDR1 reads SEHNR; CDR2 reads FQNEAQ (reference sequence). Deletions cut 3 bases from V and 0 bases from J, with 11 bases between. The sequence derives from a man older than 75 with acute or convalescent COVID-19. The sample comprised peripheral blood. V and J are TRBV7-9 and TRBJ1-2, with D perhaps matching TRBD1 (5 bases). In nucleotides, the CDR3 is TGTGCCAGCAGCTTTGGGGCTCCCACTAACTATGGCTACACCTTC. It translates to CASSFGAPTNYGYTF.